Below, 20 T cell receptor beta chains from the same sample are listed, as sequenced in a study of post-analysis software for immune sequencing data. Unique molecular identifiers were present in the TCR beta cDNA libraries. From the PCR reads, TCRdb called clonotypes with MiXCR, one entry per CDR3 protein. The sample has about 800,000 distinct CDR3 sequences; roughly 27% are singletons. No antigen has been assigned to these receptors. Study-level results: Elevated frequency relative to controls characterized four or five TRBV segments in patients, TRBV5-6, TRBV5-1 and TRBV20-1 among them.

The sample consisted of blood. All receptors come from a girl aged 5 to 17 with multiple sclerosis.

The chain couples TRBV20-1 to TRBJ2-3; a possible D gene is TRBD1 (7 bases). CDR3 length: 14 amino acids. Trimming stripped 6 bases from V and 2 bases from J, with 15 bases between. Germline assignment: CDR1 DFQATT and CDR2 SNEGSKA (reference sequence). CDR3 in amino acids: CSAPGGTDTDTQYF. The CDR3 nucleotides read TGCAGTGCCCCCGGCGGGACAGACACAGATACGCAGTATTTT.

Remarks on this clonotype: A read error may account for a junction end that differs from germline. The chain combines TRBV20-1 with TRBJ1-5, with TRBD1 matching 8 bases. Germline values: CDR1 DFQATT, CDR2 SNEGSKA (reference sequence). The CDR3 length is 15 residues. CDR3 in amino acids: CSAGDRGALEGPQHF. The CDR3 DNA sequence: TGCAGTGCTGGAGACAGGGGCGCACTGGAGGGACCCCAGCATTTT.

This clonotype was detected a few times. The chain couples TRBV20-1 to TRBJ1-5; no reliable D call. V shed 5 bases and J shed 0 bases, with 14 bases lying between them. Germline loops: CDR1 DFQATT, CDR2 SNEGSKA (reference sequence). The CDR3 runs to 15 residues. The CDR3 sequence: CSAPSRSYSNQPQHF. In nucleotides, the CDR3 is TGCAGTGCTCCAAGTCGGAGCTATAGCAATCAGCCCCAGCATTTT.

V gene TRBV3-1 combines with J gene TRBJ2-5; D call uncertain. The DNA end favors TRBJ2-7, so the J call may be wrong. The V gene's germline CDR1 is LGHDT and CDR2 YNNKEL (reference sequence). There are 11 residues in the CDR3. The CDR3 loop reads CASSQDGEQYF. The CDR3 DNA reads as TGTGCCAGCAGCCAGGACGGCGAGCAGTACTTC.

This clonotype was recorded a few times. The chain joins TRBV4-3 to TRBJ2-4; the D call may be TRBD1 or TRBD2 (5 bases each). The J call is in doubt because the DNA end fits TRBJ2-5 better. CDR3 length equals 13 residues. Germline V gives CDR1 LGHNA, CDR2 YSLEER. The CDR3 region is CASSPTPGQTQYF. In nucleotides, the CDR3 is TGCGCCAGCAGCCCCACGCCGGGGCAGACCCAGTACTTC.

The CDR3 loop reads CASSRGLSWDTEAFF. Here the CDR3 DNA reads TGCGCCAGCAGCCGCGGGCTCTCCTGGGACACTGAAGCTTTCTTT. This chain uses TRBV4-1 with TRBJ1-1; D remains unclear. The CDR3 is 15 amino acids. Germline CDR1 and CDR2: MGHRA and YSYEKL. Trimming shortened V by 4 bases and J by 3 bases, and 15 bases separated the two germline ends.

Only a few counts were recorded for this clonotype. Here the CDR3 DNA reads TGTGCCAGCATTAGTAGCGGGGGATCAGATACGCAGTATTTT. Its protein product is CASISSGGSDTQYF. V usage is TRBV12-3 or TRBV12-4 and J usage is TRBJ2-3; 9 bases line up with TRBD2. With V trimmed by 7 bases and J by 4 bases, 6 bases remained unmatched. The CDR3 is 14 residues long.

This clonotype occurred a few times. The gene calls are TRBV6-5 and TRBJ2-5; D is possibly TRBD2 (6 bases). The V gene's germline CDR1 is MNHEY and CDR2 SVGAGI. The CDR3 loop spans 15 amino acids. Trimming pared 6 bases from V and 0 bases from J, leaving 14 bases between. This chain's CDR3 is CASRGGVAYQETQYF. The CDR3 nucleotides read TGTGCCAGCAGGGGCGGGGTCGCTTACCAAGAGACCCAGTACTTC.

The rearrangement links TRBV20-1 to TRBJ1-6; D ambiguous. In germline, CDR1 is DFQATT, CDR2 SNEGSKA (reference sequence). Trimming took 1 base from V and 7 from J, leaving 11 bases between them. The CDR3 length is 14 residues. DNA for the CDR3: TGCAGTGCTAGAGTCGTGGCAGAAAATTCACCCCTCCACTTT. Encoded protein: CSARVVAENSPLHF.

The genes are TRBV6-2 or TRBV6-3 and TRBJ1-5, with 8 bases identical to TRBD1. The CDR3 loop spans 13 amino acids. With V trimmed by 8 bases and J by 5 bases, 5 bases remained unmatched. Germline V CDR1 and CDR2: MNHEY, SVGEGT. CDR3 DNA: TGTGCCAGCCAGGACAGGGCGTATCAGCCCCAGCATTTT. It translates to CASQDRAYQPQHF.

As regards this clonotype: A much larger clone lies one base from this, so it may be a read error. V usage is TRBV10-3 and J usage is TRBJ2-5; possible D gene TRBD2, 5 bases. The CDR3 spans 13 residues. Germline CDR1 reads ENHRY; CDR2 reads SYGVKD. The CDR3: CAISPDFQETLYF. The DNA for the CDR3 is TGTGCCATCAGTCCGGACTTCCAAGAGACCCTGTACTTC.

This clonotype appeared once. The chain employs TRBV27 and TRBJ2-7; weak D call: TRBD2 (6 bases). Trimming cost V 2 bases and J 7 bases, with 27 bases left between them. The germline V gene has CDR1 MNHEY and CDR2 SMNVEV (reference sequence). The CDR3 totals 18 residues. CDR3 sequence reads: CASSLEGGDSRISREQYF. The CDR3 bases are TGTGCCAGCAGTTTAGAGGGAGGCGACTCAAGAATCTCTAGAGAGCAGTACTTC.

This rearrangement joins TRBV6-1 to TRBJ2-3; 7 bases align to TRBD1. V lost 4 bases to trimming and J lost 1 base; unmatched junction nucleotides: 11. Germline CDR1 and CDR2: MNHNS and SASEGT. This CDR3 is 17 amino acids long. The CDR3 nucleotides read TGTGCCAGCAGTGTATGGGCTCAGGGACAGCGCACAGATACGCAGTATTTT. Translating gives CASSVWAQGQRTDTQYF.

The chain has TRBV5-1 and TRBJ1-1; no clear D. The germline V and J ends were trimmed by 2 bases and 0 bases, with 5 bases remaining between them. This CDR3 has 13 residues. Germline V gene data show CDR1 as SGHRS and CDR2 as YFSETQ. CDR3 nucleotide sequence: TGCGCCAGCAGCTTTTGGATGAACACTGAAGCTTTCTTT. Translating gives CASSFWMNTEAFF.

This clonotype was detected only a few times. J is TRBJ1-5 and V is TRBV7-9; 7 nucleotides match TRBD1. Germline loops: CDR1 SEHNR, CDR2 FQNEAQ (reference sequence). The CDR3 consists of 14 residues. J gave up 4 bases and V 4 bases, and 4 bases lay outside the gene matches. The DNA for the CDR3 is TGTGCCAGCAGCTATCAGGGGGAAAATCAGCCCCAGCATTTT. Translated: CASSYQGENQPQHF.

This clonotype was seen a handful of times. The V gene is TRBV20-1, the J gene TRBJ2-1; 10 bases match TRBD2. V shed 3 bases, J shed 5 bases, and the junction held 7 bases outside the gene matches. This CDR3 spans 15 amino acids. CDR1 and CDR2 from the germline V gene are DFQATT and SNEGSKA (reference sequence). CDR3 region: CSASGVLAGDNEQFF. The CDR3 bases are TGCAGTGCTAGCGGTGTCCTAGCGGGGGACAATGAGCAGTTCTTC.

The rearrangement uses TRBV12-3 or TRBV12-4 and TRBJ1-5; 8 bases match TRBD1. This CDR3 is 14 amino acids long. V shed 1 base, J shed 7 bases, and the junction held 3 bases outside the gene matches. The CDR3 is CASSLEQGVQPQHF. The CDR3 DNA is TGTGCCAGCAGTTTAGAACAGGGGGTACAGCCCCAGCATTTT.

This clonotype was seen only a few times. This chain links TRBV27 with TRBJ1-1, with D unresolved. V was trimmed by 3 bases and J by 1 base, leaving 12 bases between them. The CDR3 runs 15 residues. Germline CDR1 is MNHEY and CDR2 is SMNVEV (reference sequence). CDR3: CASSFPGDKNTEAFF. CDR3 in DNA: TGTGCCAGCAGTTTCCCCGGAGACAAGAACACTGAAGCTTTCTTT.

In its sample, this clonotype was seen a few times. Here the CDR3 reads CASMGQGSGGYTF. The CDR3 coding sequence is TGTGCCAGCATGGGACAGGGATCCGGCGGCTACACCTTC. This rearrangement joins TRBV6-5 to TRBJ1-2; 9 bases align to TRBD1. This CDR3 is built from 13 residues. CDR1 MNHEY and CDR2 SVGAGI come from the germline V gene. V dropped 7 bases and J dropped 8; count of bases not matched to a gene: 8.

This clonotype has just a few counts. The chain links TRBV20-1 to TRBJ2-7; unclear D gene. The CDR3 runs to 13 residues. V lost 0 bases and J 3 bases, leaving 9 bases between the germline ends. Germline V lookup: CDR1 DFQATT, CDR2 SNEGSKA (reference sequence). CDR3 bases: TGCAGTGCTAGAGATCCCAGATACTACGAGCAGTACTTC. Translated, it gives CSARDPRYYEQYF.